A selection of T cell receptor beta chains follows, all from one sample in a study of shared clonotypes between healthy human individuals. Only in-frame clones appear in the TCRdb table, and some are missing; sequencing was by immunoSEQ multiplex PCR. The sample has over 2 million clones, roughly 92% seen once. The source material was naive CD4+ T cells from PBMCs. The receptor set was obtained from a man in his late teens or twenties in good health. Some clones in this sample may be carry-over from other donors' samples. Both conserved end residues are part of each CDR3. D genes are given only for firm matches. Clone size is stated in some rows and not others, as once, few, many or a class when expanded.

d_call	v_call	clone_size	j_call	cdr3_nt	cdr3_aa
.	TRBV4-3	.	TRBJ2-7	TGCGCCAGCAGCCAAGTAAAGGGTACCTACGAGCAGTACTTC	CASSQVKGTYEQYF
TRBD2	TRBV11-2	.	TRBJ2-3	TGTGCCAGCAGCGCCCCGGGACTAGCGGGGGGGAAGCAGTATTTT	CASSAPGLAGGKQYF
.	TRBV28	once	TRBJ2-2	TGTGCCAGCAGTCCCGGTTTCGGGGGACCTACGTCGAACACCGGGGAGCTGTTTTTT	CASSPGFGGPTSNTGELFF
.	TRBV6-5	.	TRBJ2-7	TGTGCCAGCAGTTACTCTAAAAGCTCCTACGAGCAGTACTTC	CASSYSKSSYEQYF
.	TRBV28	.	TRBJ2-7	TGTGCCAGCAGCCTCGCCTACGAGCAGTACTTC	CASSLAYEQYF
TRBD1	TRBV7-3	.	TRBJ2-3	TGTGCCAGCACACCAGGGGGTCCCGCAGATACGCAGTATTTT	CASTPGGPADTQYF
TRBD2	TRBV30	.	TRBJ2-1	TGTGCCTGGAGGACGAGGACTAGCGGCCGCAACAATGAGCAGTTCTTC	CAWRTRTSGRNNEQFF
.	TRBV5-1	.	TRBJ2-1	TGCGCCAGCAGCCTTGGACACTACAATGAGCAGTTCTTC	CASSLGHYNEQFF
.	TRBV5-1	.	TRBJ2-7	TGCGCCAGCAGTTTGAGACGGAGCTACGAGCAGTACTTC	CASSLRRSYEQYF
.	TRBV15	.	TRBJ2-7	TGTGCCACCAGCAGAGATGCCTACGAGCAGTACTTC	CATSRDAYEQYF
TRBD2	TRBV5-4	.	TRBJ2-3	TGTGCCAGCAGCTTTAGCGGGAGATCAGATACGCAGTATTTT	CASSFSGRSDTQYF
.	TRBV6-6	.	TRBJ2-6	TGTGCCACCTGGAGGTCTGGGGCCAACGTCCTGACTTTC	CATWRSGANVLTF
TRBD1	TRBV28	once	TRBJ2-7	TGTGCCAGCAGTCGTACAGGGGGCACTTCCTACGAGCAGTACTTC	CASSRTGGTSYEQYF
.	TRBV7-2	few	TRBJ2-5	TGTGCCAGCAGCTTATCCAGGGAGGAGACCCAGTACTTC	CASSLSREETQYF
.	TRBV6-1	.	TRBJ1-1	TGTGCCAGCATGAGGACACAGATCTTGAACACTGAAGCTTTCTTT	CASMRTQILNTEAFF
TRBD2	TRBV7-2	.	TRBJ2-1	TGTGCCAGCAGCTTTGCCAGCGGGAGCTCCTACAATGAGCAGTTCTTC	CASSFASGSSYNEQFF
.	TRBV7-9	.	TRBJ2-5	TGTGCCAGCAGCTTAGGAGGTGAAGAGACCCAGTACTTC	CASSLGGEETQYF
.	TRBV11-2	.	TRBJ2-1	TGTGCCAGCAGCTTAAGCTCCTACAATGAGCAGTTCTTC	CASSLSSYNEQFF
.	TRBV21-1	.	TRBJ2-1	TGTGCCAGCAGCAAAGGTGGCGGGGTGCTAGATTCCAATGAGCAGTTCTTC	CASSKGGGVLDSNEQFF
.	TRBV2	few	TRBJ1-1	TGTGCCAGCAGTGTTTCGGGTTTCACTGAAGCTTTCTTT	CASSVSGFTEAFF
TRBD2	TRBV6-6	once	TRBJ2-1	TGTGCCAGCAGTCCGATACTAGCGGGGGTTGGTAATGAGCAGTTCTTC	CASSPILAGVGNEQFF
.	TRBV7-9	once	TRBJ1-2	TGTGCCAGCAGCCCAAACCCCACAGCCCCTTATGGCTACACCTTC	CASSPNPTAPYGYTF
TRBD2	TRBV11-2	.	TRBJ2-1	TGTGCCAGCAACCCGGGACTAGCGGGGACTGGACCTAACAATGAGCAGTTCTTC	CASNPGLAGTGPNNEQFF
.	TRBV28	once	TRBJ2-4	TGTGCCAGCTCGCGATGGCAGGGGGGCGCGAGAATAAACATTCAGTACTTC	CASSRWQGGARINIQYF
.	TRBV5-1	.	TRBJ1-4	TGCGCCAGCAGTGCCATAGGAGAAAAACTGTTTTTT	CASSAIGEKLFF
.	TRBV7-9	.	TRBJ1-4	TGTGCCAGCAGCTCGAGAACAGCATATGAAAAACTGTTTTTT	CASSSRTAYEKLFF
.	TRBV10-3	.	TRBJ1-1	TGTGCCATCAGTGAGTCGACCACAAGGGCTTTCTTT	CAISESTTRAFF
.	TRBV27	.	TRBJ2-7	TGTGCCAGCCGAAGCCTCCAGGAGCAGTACTTC	CASRSLQEQYF
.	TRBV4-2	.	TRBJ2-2	TGTGCCAGCAGCCAAGCAGGGGAGCTGTTTTTT	CASSQAGELFF
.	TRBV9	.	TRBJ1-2	TGTGCCAGCAGCGTAGGCCGGAAAGCTAACTATGGCTACACCTTC	CASSVGRKANYGYTF
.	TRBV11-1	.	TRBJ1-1	TGTGCCAGCAGCTTAGAGACTGACACTGAAGCTTTCTTT	CASSLETDTEAFF
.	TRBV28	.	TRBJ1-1	TGTGCCAGCAGTTTGGCAGGGGCGCTGAACACTGAAGCTTTCTTT	CASSLAGALNTEAFF
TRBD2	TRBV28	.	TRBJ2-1	TGTGCCAGCAGTTTCGGCGGGAGGGGTGGTGAGCAGTTCTTC	CASSFGGRGGEQFF
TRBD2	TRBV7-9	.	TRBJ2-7	TGTGCCAGCAGCCCCGGGGGGACCGGGGAGCAGTACTTC	CASSPGGTGEQYF
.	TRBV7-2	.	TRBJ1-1	TGTGCCAGCAGCTTACGACAGATGAACACTGAAGCTTTCTTT	CASSLRQMNTEAFF
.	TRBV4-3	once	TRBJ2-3	TGCGCCAGCAGCCAAGTATGGCCCCCGAGGGCAGATACGCAGTATTTT	CASSQVWPPRADTQYF
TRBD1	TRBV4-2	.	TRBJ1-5	TGTGCCAGCAGCCAAGAGGACAGGGACAGCAATCAGCCCCAGCATTTT	CASSQEDRDSNQPQHF
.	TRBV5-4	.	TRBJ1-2	TGTGCCAGCAGCTTGGCCGCCAGACCGAACTATGGCTACACCTTC	CASSLAARPNYGYTF
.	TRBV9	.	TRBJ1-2	TGTGCCAGCTCCAGTAACTATGGCTACACCTTC	CASSSNYGYTF
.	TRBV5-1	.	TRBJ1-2	TGCGCCAGCAGCTTGGGTAGGGGTTCCTATGGCTACACCTTC	CASSLGRGSYGYTF
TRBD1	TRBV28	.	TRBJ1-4	TGTGCCACGCACAGGGGCACTAATGAAAAACTGTTTTTT	CATHRGTNEKLFF
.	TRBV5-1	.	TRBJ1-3	TGCGCCAGCAGCCAAGGAAGCTCTGGAAACACCATATATTTT	CASSQGSSGNTIYF
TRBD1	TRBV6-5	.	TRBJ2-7	TGTGCCAGCAGCTACCCCGGACAGGGCCCCTACGAGCAGTACTTC	CASSYPGQGPYEQYF
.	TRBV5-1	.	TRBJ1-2	TGCGCCAGCAGCTGGCCTGGGAACTATGGCTACACCTTC	CASSWPGNYGYTF
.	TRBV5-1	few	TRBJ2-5	TGCGCCAGCAGCTTGGTAGGGGGCCAAGAGACCCAGTACTTC	CASSLVGGQETQYF